This T cell receptor beta chain was found in a study of blood T cell repertoires in COVID-19. Study at large: The United States, Italy and Spain provided the acute and convalescent COVID-19 samples.

While infection was still active, Seattle patients were enrolled and then followed longitudinally. CDR3 size: 15 residues. The germline V gene has CDR1 LGHNA and CDR2 YSLEER. Trimming at V came to 1 base and at J to 4 bases, leaving 7 bases not matched to a gene. Sequencing used immunoSEQ multiplex PCR; TCRdb keeps in-frame clones, though not all of them. The sample consists of 200,000 to 250,000 clones, about nine tenths of them appearing once. Sample: peripheral blood. V gene TRBV4-3 combines with J gene TRBJ2-7; 7 positions agree with TRBD1. This TCR derives from a man under 40 with COVID-19, enrolled during active disease. The CDR3 protein is CASSQVSGGRYEQYF. CDR3 nucleotide sequence: TGCGCCAGCAGCCAAGTCTCAGGGGGTAGGTACGAGCAGTACTTC.